This T cell receptor (beta chain) was obtained from a study of radiotherapy plus CTLA-4 blockade in lung cancer. On the study more broadly: Objective response was observed in over 15% of patients, and disease control in approximately 30%.

On this clone: Antigen specificity is unknown.

General observations from the study: Following radiotherapy plus ipilimumab, tumor-derived TCR clones expanded in the blood. The authors reported that early blood T cell clone dynamics, with interferon-beta, best predicted response.

Between the trimmed V and J ends, which lost 4 bases and 13 bases, there was a span of 18 bases. From germline, CDR1 is SGHDT and CDR2 YYEEEE. This CDR3 region has 14 residues. Data came from immunoSEQ multiplex PCR; TCRdb stores just in-frame clones and leaves some out. The table has roughly 80,000 clones, 78% seen once. The sequenced sample was peripheral blood, obtained from a patient treated with radiotherapy plus ipilimumab. This clonotype was obtained from a human donor with non-small cell lung cancer who had a partial response to radiotherapy plus ipilimumab. Some clones in this sample may be carry-over from other donors' samples. This chain joins TRBV5-6 and TRBJ1-6; a possible D gene is TRBD1 (6 bases). CDR3 protein: CASSQARGTSPLHF. As DNA, the CDR3 is TGTGCCAGCAGCCAGGCCAGGGGCACAAGTCCCCTCCACTTT.